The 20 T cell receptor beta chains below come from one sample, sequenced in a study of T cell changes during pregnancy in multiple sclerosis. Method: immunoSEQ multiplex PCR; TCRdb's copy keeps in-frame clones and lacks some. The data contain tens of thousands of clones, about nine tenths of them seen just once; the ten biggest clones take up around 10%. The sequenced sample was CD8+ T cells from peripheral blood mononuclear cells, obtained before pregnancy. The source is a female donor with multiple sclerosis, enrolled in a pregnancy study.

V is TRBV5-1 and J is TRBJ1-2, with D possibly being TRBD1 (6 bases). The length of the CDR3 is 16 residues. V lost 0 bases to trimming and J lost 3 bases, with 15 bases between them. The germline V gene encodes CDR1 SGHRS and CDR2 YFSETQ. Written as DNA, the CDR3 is TGCGCCAGCAGCTTGGAACTGGGGGCAATGGACTATGGCTACACCTTC. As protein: CASSLELGAMDYGYTF.

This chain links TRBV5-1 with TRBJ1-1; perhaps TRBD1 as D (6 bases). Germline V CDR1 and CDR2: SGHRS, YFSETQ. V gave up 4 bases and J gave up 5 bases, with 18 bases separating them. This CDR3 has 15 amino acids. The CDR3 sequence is CASSAFTGRGTEAFF. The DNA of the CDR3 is TGCGCCAGCAGCGCCTTTACAGGGAGAGGGACTGAAGCTTTCTTT.

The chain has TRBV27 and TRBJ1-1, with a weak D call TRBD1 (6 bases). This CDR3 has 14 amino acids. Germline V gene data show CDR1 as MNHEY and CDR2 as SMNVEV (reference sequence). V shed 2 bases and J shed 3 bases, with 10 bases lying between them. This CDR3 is CASSLRGAHTEAFF. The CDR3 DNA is TGTGCCAGCAGTTTACGGGGGGCGCACACTGAAGCTTTCTTT.

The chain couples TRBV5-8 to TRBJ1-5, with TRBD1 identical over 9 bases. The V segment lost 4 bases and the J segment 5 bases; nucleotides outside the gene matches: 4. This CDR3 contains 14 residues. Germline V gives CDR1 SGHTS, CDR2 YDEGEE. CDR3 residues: CASSQRTGDQPQHF. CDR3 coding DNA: TGTGCCAGCAGCCAACGGACAGGGGATCAGCCCCAGCATTTT.

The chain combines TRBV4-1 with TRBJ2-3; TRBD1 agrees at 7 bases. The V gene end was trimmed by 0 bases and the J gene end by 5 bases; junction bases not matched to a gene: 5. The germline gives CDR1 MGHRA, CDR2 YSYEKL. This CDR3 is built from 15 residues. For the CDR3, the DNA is TGCGCCAGCAGCCAAGAGGCGGCAGGGGGAGATACGCAGTATTTT. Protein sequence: CASSQEAAGGDTQYF.

The CDR3 reads CASSPTGPGELFF. The DNA for the CDR3 is TGTGCCAGCAGTCCGACAGGGCCCGGGGAGCTGTTTTTT. V gene TRBV27 combines with J gene TRBJ2-2; 7 bases are shared with TRBD1. J gave up 6 bases and V 5 bases, and 3 bases lay outside the gene matches. This CDR3 is built from 13 residues. Germline CDR1 and CDR2: MNHEY and SMNVEV (reference sequence).

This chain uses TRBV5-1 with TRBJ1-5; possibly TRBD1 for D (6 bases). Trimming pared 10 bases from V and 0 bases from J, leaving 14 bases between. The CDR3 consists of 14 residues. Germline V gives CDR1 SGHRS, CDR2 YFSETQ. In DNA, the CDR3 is TGCGCCTCAGGGGAGGGGCCTAGCAATCAGCCCCAGCATTTT. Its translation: CASGEGPSNQPQHF.

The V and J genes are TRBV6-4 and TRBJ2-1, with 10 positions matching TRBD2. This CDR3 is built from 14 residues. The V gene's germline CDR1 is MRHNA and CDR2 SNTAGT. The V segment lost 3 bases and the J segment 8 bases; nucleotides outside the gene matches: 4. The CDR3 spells CASSELAGRDEQFF. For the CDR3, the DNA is TGTGCCAGCAGTGAACTAGCGGGACGGGATGAGCAGTTCTTC.

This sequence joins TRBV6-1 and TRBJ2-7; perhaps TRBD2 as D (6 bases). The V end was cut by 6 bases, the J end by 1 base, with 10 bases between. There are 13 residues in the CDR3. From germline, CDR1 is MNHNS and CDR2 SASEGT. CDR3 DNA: TGTGCCAGCAGATCGGGACTTTCCTACGAGCAGTACTTC. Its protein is CASRSGLSYEQYF.

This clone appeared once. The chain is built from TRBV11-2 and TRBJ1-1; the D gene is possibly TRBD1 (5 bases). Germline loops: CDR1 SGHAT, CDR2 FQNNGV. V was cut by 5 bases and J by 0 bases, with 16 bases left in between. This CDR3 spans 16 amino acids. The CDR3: CASSPPGYSLNTEAFF. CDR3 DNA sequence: TGTGCCAGCAGCCCACCAGGGTACTCTCTGAACACTGAAGCTTTCTTT.

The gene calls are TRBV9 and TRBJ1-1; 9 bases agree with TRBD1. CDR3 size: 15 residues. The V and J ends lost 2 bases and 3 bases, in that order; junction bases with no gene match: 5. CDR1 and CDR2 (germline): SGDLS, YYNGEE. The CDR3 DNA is TGTGCCAGCAGCGTGGGGACAGGGTTTCACACTGAAGCTTTCTTT. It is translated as CASSVGTGFHTEAFF. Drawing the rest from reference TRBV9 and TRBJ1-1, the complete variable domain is DSGVTQTPKHLITATGQRVTLRCSPRSGDLSVYWYQQSLDQGLQFLIQYYNGEERAKGNILERFSAQQFPDLHSELNLSSLELGDSALYFCASSVGTGFHTEAFFGQGTRLTVV.

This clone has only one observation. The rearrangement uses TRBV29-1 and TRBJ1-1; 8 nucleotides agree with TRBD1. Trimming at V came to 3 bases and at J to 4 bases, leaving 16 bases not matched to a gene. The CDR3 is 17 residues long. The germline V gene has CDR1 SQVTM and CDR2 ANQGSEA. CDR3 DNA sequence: TGCAGCGTTGACAACCCCCCCGGGACAGGATTAGGCACTGAAGCTTTCTTT. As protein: CSVDNPPGTGLGTEAFF.

The CDR3 region is CASGSPNEQFF. The CDR3 DNA reads as TGTGCCAGTGGGAGTCCCAATGAGCAGTTCTTC. This sequence joins TRBV7-9 and TRBJ2-1; D is possibly TRBD2 (5 bases). V dropped 9 bases and J dropped 6 bases, with 9 bases sitting between them. The CDR3 contains 11 residues. Germline V lookup: CDR1 SEHNR, CDR2 FQNEAQ (reference sequence).

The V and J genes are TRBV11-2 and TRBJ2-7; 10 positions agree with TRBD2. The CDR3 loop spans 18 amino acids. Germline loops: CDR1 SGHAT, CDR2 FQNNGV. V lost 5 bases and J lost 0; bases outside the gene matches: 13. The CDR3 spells CASSSSSGLAPISYEQYF. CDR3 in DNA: TGTGCCAGCAGCAGCTCGTCGGGACTAGCGCCGATCTCCTACGAGCAGTACTTC.

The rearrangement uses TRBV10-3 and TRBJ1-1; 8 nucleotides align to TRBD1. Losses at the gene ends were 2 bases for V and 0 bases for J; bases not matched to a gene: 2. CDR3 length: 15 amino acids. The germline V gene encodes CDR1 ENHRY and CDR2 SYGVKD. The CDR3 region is CAISETGGLNTEAFF. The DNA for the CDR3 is TGTGCCATCAGTGAGACAGGGGGTTTGAACACTGAAGCTTTCTTT.

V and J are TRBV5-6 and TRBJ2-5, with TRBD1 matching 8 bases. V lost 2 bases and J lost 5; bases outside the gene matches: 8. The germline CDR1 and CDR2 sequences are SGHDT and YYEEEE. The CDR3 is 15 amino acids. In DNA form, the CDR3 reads TGTGCCAGCAGCTTAAACAGGGGGTCGGGGGAGACCCAGTACTTC. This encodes CASSLNRGSGETQYF.

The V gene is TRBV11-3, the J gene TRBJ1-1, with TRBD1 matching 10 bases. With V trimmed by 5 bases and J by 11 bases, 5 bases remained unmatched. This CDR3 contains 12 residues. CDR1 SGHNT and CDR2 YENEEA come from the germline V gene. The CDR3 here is CASSLGGQGAFF. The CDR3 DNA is TGTGCCAGCAGCCTCGGGGGACAGGGGGCTTTCTTT.

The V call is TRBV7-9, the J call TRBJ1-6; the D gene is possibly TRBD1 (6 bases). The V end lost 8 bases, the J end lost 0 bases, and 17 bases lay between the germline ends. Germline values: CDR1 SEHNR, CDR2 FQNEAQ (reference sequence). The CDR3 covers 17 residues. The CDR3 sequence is CASSKGGLDSYNSPLHF. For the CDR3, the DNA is TGTGCCAGCTCTAAGGGGGGGCTGGACTCCTATAATTCACCCCTCCACTTT.

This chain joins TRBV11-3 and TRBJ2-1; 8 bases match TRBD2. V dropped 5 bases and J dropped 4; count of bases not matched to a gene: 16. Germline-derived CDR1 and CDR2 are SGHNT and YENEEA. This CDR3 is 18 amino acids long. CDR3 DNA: TGTGCCAGCAGCAAAAGTGGGGTCGGGGGGGCCGAGTACAATGAGCAGTTCTTC. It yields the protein CASSKSGVGGAEYNEQFF.

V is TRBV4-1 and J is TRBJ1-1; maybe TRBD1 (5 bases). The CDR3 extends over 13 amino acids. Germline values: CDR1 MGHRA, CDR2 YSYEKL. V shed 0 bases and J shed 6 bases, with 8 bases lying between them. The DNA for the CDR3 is TGCGCCAGCAGCCAAGATGGGGCAGCTGAAGCTTTCTTT. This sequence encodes CASSQDGAAEAFF.